These 15 T cell receptor beta chains were sequenced from one sample in a study of early T cells in non-severe SARS-CoV-2 infection. A single record per CDR3 protein comes from TCRdb applying MiXCR to the 5' RACE reads. Of fewer than 65,000 distinct CDR3 sequences listed, roughly 9% are singletons. Material: whole blood. These receptors all come from an adult who was a healthcare worker with PCR-confirmed SARS-CoV-2 infection or an uninfected control (not recorded which).

This clonotype has only a few counts. The chain joins TRBV6-1 to TRBJ2-1; TRBD2 matches at 10 bases. Looked up from germline, CDR1 is MNHNS and CDR2 is SASEGT. Germline trimming cut 0 bases from V and 4 bases from J; bases unmatched to any gene: 0. The CDR3 extends over 15 amino acids. CDR3 sequence reads: CASSEASGGYNEQFF. CDR3 coding DNA: TGTGCCAGCAGTGAAGCTAGCGGGGGGTACAATGAGCAGTTCTTC.

The chain links TRBV12-3 or TRBV12-4 to TRBJ2-7; TRBD1 matches 8 bases. Losses at the gene ends were 2 bases for V and 5 bases for J; bases not matched to a gene: 2. The CDR3 is made up of 13 amino acids. The CDR3 sequence is CASSLTGGHEQYF. The CDR3 DNA follows: TGTGCCAGCAGTTTAACAGGGGGGCACGAGCAGTACTTC.

This clonotype was seen a few times. The V and J genes are TRBV29-1 and TRBJ1-1; D call uncertain. The germline CDR1 and CDR2 sequences are SQVTM and ANQGSEA. This CDR3 comprises 12 residues. The V end lost 6 bases, the J end lost 1 base, and 9 bases lay between the germline ends. The CDR3 DNA follows: TGCAGCGTCCCACCTTGGAACACTGAAGCTTTCTTT. Its translation: CSVPPWNTEAFF.

The rearrangement joins TRBV10-3 to TRBJ2-2; 7 bases are shared with TRBD2. Germline trimming cut 5 bases from V and 1 base from J; bases unmatched to any gene: 7. This CDR3 is 16 amino acids long. Germline CDR1 reads ENHRY; CDR2 reads SYGVKD. The CDR3 bases are TGTGCCATCAGTAGTGCGGGACTACTGAACACCGGGGAGCTGTTTTTT. Translated: CAISSAGLLNTGELFF.

At least ten counts were recorded for this clonotype. The genes are TRBV21-1 and TRBJ2-7. TRBV21-1 is a known pseudogene. CDR3 length: 8 amino acids. This CDR3 is CAEYEQYF. Written as DNA, the CDR3 is TGTGCCGAATACGAGCAGTACTTC.

This clonotype was seen more than once but under ten times. The chain links TRBV12-3 or TRBV12-4 to TRBJ1-4; 8 nucleotides match TRBD1. V shed 6 bases and J 2 bases; nucleotides not matched to a gene: 5. This CDR3 region has 15 residues. CDR3 region: CASRTRQGTNEKLFF. The CDR3, as DNA: TGTGCCAGCAGAACCCGACAGGGGACTAATGAAAAACTGTTTTTT.

The chain is built from TRBV4-2 and TRBJ1-2; possibly TRBD1 for D (5 bases). Germline lookup yields CDR1 LGHNA and CDR2 YNFKEQ. Trimming pared 0 bases from V and 2 bases from J, leaving 13 bases between. The CDR3 is 16 amino acids. The CDR3 DNA sequence: TGTGCCAGCAGCCAAGAAGGGACCCAAGCAAACTATGGCTACACCTTC. Its translation: CASSQEGTQANYGYTF.

In this sample, this clonotype turned up a few times. The genes are TRBV3-1 and TRBJ2-7; 9 nucleotides line up with TRBD1. Germline V gene data show CDR1 as LGHDT and CDR2 as YNNKEL (reference sequence). This CDR3 has 15 amino acids. V dropped 2 bases and J dropped 6; count of bases not matched to a gene: 8. This CDR3 is CASSQPGTGWLEQYF. The CDR3 DNA sequence: TGTGCCAGCAGCCAACCCGGGACAGGGTGGCTCGAGCAGTACTTC.

Ten or more counts support this clonotype. This chain connects TRBV18 to TRBJ1-3, with D possibly TRBD1 on 6 matching bases. Trimming took 0 bases from V and 2 from J, leaving 17 bases between them. The CDR3 sequence is 18 residues long. Germline lookup yields CDR1 KGHSH and CDR2 LQKENI. CDR3 bases: TGTGCCAGCTCACCACCGCGGGCCGGGGGCGCTCCTGGAAACACCATATATTTT. Translating it yields CASSPPRAGGAPGNTIYF.

Ten or more counts support this clonotype. This chain joins TRBV2 and TRBJ2-2, with 9 bases identical to TRBD2. Per germline, CDR1 SNHLY and CDR2 FYNNEI. The CDR3 sequence is 15 residues long. V trimming: 6 bases; J trimming: 1 base; junction bases outside the gene matches: 3. The CDR3 coding sequence is TGTGCCAGCAGGGAGACTAGCGGGAACACCGGGGAGCTGTTTTTT. Translating it yields CASRETSGNTGELFF.

This clonotype was seen many times. The chain links TRBV10-3 to TRBJ1-6; tentatively, D is TRBD1 (5 bases). The V end lost 0 bases, the J end lost 6 bases, and 12 bases lay between the germline ends. The CDR3 covers 16 residues. Germline-derived CDR1 and CDR2 are ENHRY and SYGVKD. For the CDR3, the DNA is TGTGCCATCAGTGAGTCTGGCCCAGGGCCTAATTCACCCCTCCACTTT. Amino acid sequence: CAISESGPGPNSPLHF.

This clonotype was seen only a few times. The V and J genes are TRBV10-2 and TRBJ1-1, with D hard to call. The V gene's germline CDR1 is WSHSY and CDR2 SAAADI. The CDR3 covers 12 residues. V was cut by 6 bases and J by 1 base, with 6 bases left in between. CDR3 loop: CASRKQNTEAFF. CDR3 in DNA: TGCGCCAGCAGGAAACAGAACACTGAAGCTTTCTTT.

This clonotype was recorded only once. The chain combines TRBV7-8 with TRBJ1-4; D remains ambiguous. CDR1 and CDR2 from the germline V gene are SGHVS and FQNEAQ. Trimming took 1 base from V and 5 from J, leaving 8 bases between them. This CDR3 contains 14 residues. The CDR3 region has the DNA TGTGCCAGCAGCTTAGGGCCAGTGAATGAAAAACTGTTTTTT. Translation: CASSLGPVNEKLFF.

This clonotype came up many times. The V gene is TRBV7-9, the J gene TRBJ1-2; D gene ambiguous. The CDR3 covers 13 residues. Trimming removed 5 bases from V and 7 bases from J, with 14 bases in between. Germline CDR1 and CDR2: SEHNR and FQNEAQ (reference sequence). The CDR3 region is CASSPNGVAGYTF. The CDR3 bases are TGTGCCAGCAGCCCGAATGGGGTAGCTGGCTACACCTTC.

This clonotype was detected many times. The V and J genes are TRBV27 and TRBJ1-5; the D is unclear. Deletions cut 2 bases from V and 3 bases from J, with 5 bases between. This CDR3 has 13 amino acids. Germline V gene data show CDR1 as MNHEY and CDR2 as SMNVEV (reference sequence). Here the CDR3 reads CASSLGVNQPQHF. In nucleotides, the CDR3 is TGTGCCAGCAGTTTAGGCGTCAATCAGCCCCAGCATTTT.